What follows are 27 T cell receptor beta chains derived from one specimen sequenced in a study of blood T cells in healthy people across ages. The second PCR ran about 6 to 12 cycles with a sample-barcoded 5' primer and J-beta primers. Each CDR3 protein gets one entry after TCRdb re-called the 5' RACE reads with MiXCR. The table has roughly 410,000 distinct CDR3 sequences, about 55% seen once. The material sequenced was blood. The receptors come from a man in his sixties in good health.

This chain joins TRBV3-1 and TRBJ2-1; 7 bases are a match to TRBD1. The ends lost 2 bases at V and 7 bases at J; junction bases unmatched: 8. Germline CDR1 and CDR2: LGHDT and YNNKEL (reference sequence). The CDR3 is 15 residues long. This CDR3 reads CASSQRQGRLNEQFF. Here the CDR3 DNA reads TGTGCCAGCAGCCAAAGACAGGGACGTTTGAATGAGCAGTTCTTC.

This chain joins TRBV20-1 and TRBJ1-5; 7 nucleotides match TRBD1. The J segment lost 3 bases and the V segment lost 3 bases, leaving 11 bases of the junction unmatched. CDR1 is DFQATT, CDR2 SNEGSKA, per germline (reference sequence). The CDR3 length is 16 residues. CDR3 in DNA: TGCAGTGCTAGTGTGAAGAGACAGGGATACAATCAGCCCCAGCATTTT. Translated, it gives CSASVKRQGYNQPQHF.

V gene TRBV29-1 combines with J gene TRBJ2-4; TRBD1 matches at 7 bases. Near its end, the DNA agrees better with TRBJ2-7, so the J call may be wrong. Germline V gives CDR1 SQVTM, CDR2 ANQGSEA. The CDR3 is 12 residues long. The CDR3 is CSVGHRGHEQYF. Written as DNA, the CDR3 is TGCAGCGTTGGGCACAGGGGTCACGAGCAGTACTTC.

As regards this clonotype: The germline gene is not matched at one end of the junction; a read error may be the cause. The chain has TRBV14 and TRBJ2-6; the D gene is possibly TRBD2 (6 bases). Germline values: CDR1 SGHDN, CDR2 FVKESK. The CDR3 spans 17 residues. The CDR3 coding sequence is TGTGCCAGCAGCCCCCCGAGGGGACTCTCTGGGGCCAACGCCCTGACTTTC. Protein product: CASSPPRGLSGANALTF.

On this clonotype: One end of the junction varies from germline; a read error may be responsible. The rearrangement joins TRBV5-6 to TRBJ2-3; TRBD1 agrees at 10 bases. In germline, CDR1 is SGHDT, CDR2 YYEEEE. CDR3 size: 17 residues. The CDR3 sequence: CASSLAMETGGIDTQYF. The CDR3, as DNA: TGTGCCAGCAGCTTGGCCATGGAGACAGGGGGCATTGATACACAGTATTTT.

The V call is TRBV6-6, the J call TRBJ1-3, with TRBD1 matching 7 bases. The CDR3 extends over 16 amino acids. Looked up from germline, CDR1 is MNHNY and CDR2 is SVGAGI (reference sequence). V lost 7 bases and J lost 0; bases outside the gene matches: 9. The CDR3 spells CASTPGDSSSGNTIYF. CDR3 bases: TGTGCCAGCACCCCCGGGGACAGTAGCTCTGGAAACACCATATATTTT.

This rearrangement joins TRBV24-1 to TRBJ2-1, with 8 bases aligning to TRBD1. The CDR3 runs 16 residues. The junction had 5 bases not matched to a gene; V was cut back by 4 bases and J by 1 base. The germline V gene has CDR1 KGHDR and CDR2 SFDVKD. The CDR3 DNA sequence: TGTGCCACCAGTGACACCGGGACAGGTTCCTACAATGAGCAGTTCTTC. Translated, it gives CATSDTGTGSYNEQFF.

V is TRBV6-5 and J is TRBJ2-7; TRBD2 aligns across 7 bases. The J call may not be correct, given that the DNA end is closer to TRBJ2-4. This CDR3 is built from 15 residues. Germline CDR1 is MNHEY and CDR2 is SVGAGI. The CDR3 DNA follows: TGTGCCAGCAGTTACGGGAGGGAGTACCAAAACATTCAGTACTTC. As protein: CASSYGREYQNIQYF.

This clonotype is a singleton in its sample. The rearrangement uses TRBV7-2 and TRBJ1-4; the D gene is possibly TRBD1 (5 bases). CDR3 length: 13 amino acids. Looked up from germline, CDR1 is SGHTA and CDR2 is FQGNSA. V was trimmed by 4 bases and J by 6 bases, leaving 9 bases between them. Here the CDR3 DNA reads TGTGCCAGCAGCTCACTCAGGGATGAAAAACTGTTTTTT. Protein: CASSSLRDEKLFF.

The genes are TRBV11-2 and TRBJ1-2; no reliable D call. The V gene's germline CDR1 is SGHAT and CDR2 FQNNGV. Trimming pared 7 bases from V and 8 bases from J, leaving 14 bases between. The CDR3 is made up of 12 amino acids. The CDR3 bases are TGTGCCAGCAACTCGGCCCTGGGGGGCTACACCTTC. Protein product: CASNSALGGYTF.

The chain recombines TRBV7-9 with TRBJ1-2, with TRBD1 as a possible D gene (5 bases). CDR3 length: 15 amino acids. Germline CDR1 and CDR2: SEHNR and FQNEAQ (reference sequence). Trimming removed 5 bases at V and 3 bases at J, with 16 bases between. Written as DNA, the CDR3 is TGTGCCAGCAGCATGAACAGGAACTTGGACTATGGCTACACCTTC. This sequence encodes CASSMNRNLDYGYTF.

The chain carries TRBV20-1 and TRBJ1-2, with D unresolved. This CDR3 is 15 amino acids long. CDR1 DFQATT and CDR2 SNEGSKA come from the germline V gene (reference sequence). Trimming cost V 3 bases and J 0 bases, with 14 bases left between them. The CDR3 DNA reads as TGCAGTGCTAGGGATGTAAACGGGGCTAACTATGGCTACACCTTC. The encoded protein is CSARDVNGANYGYTF.

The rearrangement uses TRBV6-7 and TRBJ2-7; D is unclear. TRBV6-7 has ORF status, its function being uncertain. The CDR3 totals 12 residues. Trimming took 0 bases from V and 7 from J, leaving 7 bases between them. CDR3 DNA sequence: TGTGCCAGCAGTTACTCCCAGGTGGAGCAGTACTTC. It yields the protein CASSYSQVEQYF.

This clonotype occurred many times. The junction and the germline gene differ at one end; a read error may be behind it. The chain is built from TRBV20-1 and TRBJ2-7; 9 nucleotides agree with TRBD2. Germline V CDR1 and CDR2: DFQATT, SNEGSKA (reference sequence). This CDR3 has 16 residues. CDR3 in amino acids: CSARDALGTSSHEQYF. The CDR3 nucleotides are TGCAGTGCTAGAGATGCATTAGGGACTAGCTCCCACGAGCAGTACTTC.

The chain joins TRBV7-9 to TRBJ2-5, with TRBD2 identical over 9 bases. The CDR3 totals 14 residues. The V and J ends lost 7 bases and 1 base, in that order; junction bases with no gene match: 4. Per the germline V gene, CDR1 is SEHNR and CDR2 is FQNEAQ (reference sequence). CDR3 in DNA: TGTGCCAGCATCCCGACTAGCGGCCAAGAGACCCAGTACTTC. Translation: CASIPTSGQETQYF.

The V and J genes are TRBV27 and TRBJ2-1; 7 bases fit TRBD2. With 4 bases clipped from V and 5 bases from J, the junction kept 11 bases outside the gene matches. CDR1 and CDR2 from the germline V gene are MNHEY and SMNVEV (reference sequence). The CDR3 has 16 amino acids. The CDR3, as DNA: TGTGCCAGCAGTTCTCTCGGGACTACCGAGGACAATGAGCAGTTCTTC. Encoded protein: CASSSLGTTEDNEQFF.

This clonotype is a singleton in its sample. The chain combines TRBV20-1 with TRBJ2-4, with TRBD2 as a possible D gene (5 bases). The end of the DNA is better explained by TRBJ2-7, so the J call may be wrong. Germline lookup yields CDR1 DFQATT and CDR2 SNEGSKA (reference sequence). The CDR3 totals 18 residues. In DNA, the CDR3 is TGCAGTGCTAGAGAGTTGAAGCGGACCCAATACGACCTATACGAGCAGTACTTC. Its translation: CSARELKRTQYDLYEQYF.

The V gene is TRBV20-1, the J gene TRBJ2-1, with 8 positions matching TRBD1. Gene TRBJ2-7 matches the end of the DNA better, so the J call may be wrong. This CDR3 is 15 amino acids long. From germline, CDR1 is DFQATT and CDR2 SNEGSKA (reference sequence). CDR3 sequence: CSARGTGIAYNEQYF. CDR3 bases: TGCAGTGCTAGAGGGACAGGGATAGCCTACAATGAGCAGTACTTC.

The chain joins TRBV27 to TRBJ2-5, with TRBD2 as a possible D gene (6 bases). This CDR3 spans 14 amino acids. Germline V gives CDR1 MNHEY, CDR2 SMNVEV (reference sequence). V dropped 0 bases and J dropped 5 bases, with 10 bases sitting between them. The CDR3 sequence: CASSLSTAGETQYF. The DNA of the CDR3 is TGTGCCAGCAGTTTATCGACAGCGGGCGAGACCCAGTACTTC.

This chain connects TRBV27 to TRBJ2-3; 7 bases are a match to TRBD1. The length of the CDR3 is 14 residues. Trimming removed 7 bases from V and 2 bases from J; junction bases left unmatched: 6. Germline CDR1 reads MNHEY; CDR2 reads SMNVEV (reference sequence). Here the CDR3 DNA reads TGTGCCAGCAATAGACAGGGATACACAGATACGCAGTATTTT. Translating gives CASNRQGYTDTQYF.

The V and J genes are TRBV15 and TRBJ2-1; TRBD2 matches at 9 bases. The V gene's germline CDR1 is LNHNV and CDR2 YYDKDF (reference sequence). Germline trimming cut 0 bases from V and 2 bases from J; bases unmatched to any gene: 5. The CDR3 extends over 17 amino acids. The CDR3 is CATSRDHPSGAYNEQFF. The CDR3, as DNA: TGTGCCACCAGCAGAGATCACCCTAGCGGGGCCTACAATGAGCAGTTCTTC.

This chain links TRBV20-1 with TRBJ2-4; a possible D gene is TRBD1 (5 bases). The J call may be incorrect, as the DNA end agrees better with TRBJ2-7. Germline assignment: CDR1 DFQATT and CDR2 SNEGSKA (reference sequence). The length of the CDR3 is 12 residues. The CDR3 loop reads CSATPDIYEQYF. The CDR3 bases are TGCAGTGCTACCCCGGACATATACGAGCAGTACTTC.

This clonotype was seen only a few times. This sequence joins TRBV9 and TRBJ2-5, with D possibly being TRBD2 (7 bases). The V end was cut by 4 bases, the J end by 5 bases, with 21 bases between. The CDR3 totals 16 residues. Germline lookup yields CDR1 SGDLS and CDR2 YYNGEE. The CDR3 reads CASSPRGGGTWETQYF. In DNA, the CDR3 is TGTGCCAGCAGCCCCCGAGGGGGGGGTACTTGGGAGACCCAGTACTTC. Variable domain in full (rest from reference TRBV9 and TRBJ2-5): DSGVTQTPKHLITATGQRVTLRCSPRSGDLSVYWYQQSLDQGLQFLIQYYNGEERAKGNILERFSAQQFPDLHSELNLSSLELGDSALYFCASSPRGGGTWETQYFGPGTRLLVL.

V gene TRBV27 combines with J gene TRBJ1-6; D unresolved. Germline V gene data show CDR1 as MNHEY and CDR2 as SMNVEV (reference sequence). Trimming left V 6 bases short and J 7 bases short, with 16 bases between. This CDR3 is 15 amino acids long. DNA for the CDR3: TGTGCCAGCAGCCCGAAGTCGGTGGGGAATTCACCCCTCCACTTT. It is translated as CASSPKSVGNSPLHF.

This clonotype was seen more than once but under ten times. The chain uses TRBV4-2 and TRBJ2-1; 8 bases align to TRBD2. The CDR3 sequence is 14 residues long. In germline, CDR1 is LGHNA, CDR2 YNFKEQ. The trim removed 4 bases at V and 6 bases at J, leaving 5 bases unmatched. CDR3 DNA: TGTGCCAGCAGCCCTGGGACTAGGAGCAATGAGCAGTTCTTC. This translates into CASSPGTRSNEQFF.

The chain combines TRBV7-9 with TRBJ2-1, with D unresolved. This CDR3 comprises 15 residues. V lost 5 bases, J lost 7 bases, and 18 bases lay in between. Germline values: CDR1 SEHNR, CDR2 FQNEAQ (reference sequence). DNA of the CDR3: TGTGCCAGCAGCCTCCCCGAGTCTCCGCGGAATGAGCAGTTCTTC. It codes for CASSLPESPRNEQFF.

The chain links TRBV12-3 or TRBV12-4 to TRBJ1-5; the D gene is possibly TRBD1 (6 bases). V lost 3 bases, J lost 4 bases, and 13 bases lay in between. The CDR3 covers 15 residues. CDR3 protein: CASSLGGDGNQPQHF. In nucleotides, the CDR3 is TGTGCCAGCAGTTTGGGGGGCGATGGTAATCAGCCCCAGCATTTT.